Following are 9 T cell receptor beta chains from one sample sequenced in a study of T-cell memory formation after mild COVID-19. TCRdb reanalysed the 5' RACE reads using MiXCR and keeps one entry per CDR3 protein. The sample consists of roughly 200,000 distinct CDR3 sequences, roughly 16% of them appearing once. Sequences were obtained from PBMCs or a T cell subset sorted from them (not recorded which). Every receptor here comes from an adult woman who had mild COVID-19 (a few samples of this study predate the infection). Cell type and time point are not known.

This clonotype occurred many times. V gene TRBV6-5 combines with J gene TRBJ2-7; D ambiguous. This CDR3 is 13 amino acids long. V was clipped by 7 bases and J by 4 bases, with 14 bases between them. The germline CDR1 and CDR2 sequences are MNHEY and SVGAGI. The CDR3 sequence is CASTRAASYEQYF. The CDR3, as DNA: TGTGCCAGCACCAGAGCTGCCAGTTACGAGCAGTACTTC.

This clonotype has more than one count but fewer than ten. The CDR3 nucleotides are TGTGCCAGCAGAGATCCGGATTCCAATCAGCCCCAGCATTTT. Amino acids: CASRDPDSNQPQHF. The V and J genes are TRBV6-5 and TRBJ1-5; no firm D call. V dropped 6 bases and J dropped 3 bases, with 12 bases sitting between them. This CDR3 spans 14 amino acids. The germline gives CDR1 MNHEY, CDR2 SVGAGI.

This clonotype has ten or more counts. The chain links TRBV7-2 to TRBJ2-1; TRBD1 matches 11 bases. With V trimmed by 2 bases and J by 3 bases, 9 bases remained unmatched. The CDR3 is 18 amino acids. Germline loops: CDR1 SGHTA, CDR2 FQGNSA. The CDR3 sequence is CASSLRYSGTGGYNEQFF. CDR3 sequence (DNA): TGTGCCAGCAGCTTACGCTACTCCGGGACAGGGGGCTACAATGAGCAGTTCTTC.

This clonotype has a handful of counts. This chain joins TRBV6-5 and TRBJ2-6; D remains ambiguous. This CDR3 spans 15 amino acids. Germline loops: CDR1 MNHEY, CDR2 SVGAGI. The V end was cut by 2 bases, the J end by 0 bases, with 5 bases between. The CDR3: CASSYIGSGANVLTF. The CDR3 region has the DNA TGTGCCAGCAGTTACATTGGCTCTGGGGCCAACGTCCTGACTTTC.

This clonotype was seen more than once but under ten times. This chain links TRBV20-1 with TRBJ2-7, with 9 bases that match TRBD1. Germline lookup yields CDR1 DFQATT and CDR2 SNEGSKA (reference sequence). V trimming: 0 bases; J trimming: 2 bases; junction bases outside the gene matches: 11. The CDR3 is 17 residues long. CDR3 sequence: CSARDAAQGAWAYEQYF. The CDR3, as DNA: TGCAGTGCTAGAGATGCCGCACAGGGGGCTTGGGCCTACGAGCAGTACTTC.

A few counts support this clonotype. The chain carries TRBV7-6 and TRBJ2-5; 7 positions agree with TRBD2. This CDR3 is 17 amino acids long. V shed 4 bases, J shed 5 bases, and the junction held 16 bases outside the gene matches. Germline assignment: CDR1 SGHVS and CDR2 FNYEAQ. CDR3: CASSSPSTREVWETQYF. The CDR3 coding sequence is TGTGCCAGCAGCTCCCCTTCGACCCGGGAGGTATGGGAGACCCAGTACTTC.

This clonotype was seen a few times. The rearrangement joins TRBV29-1 to TRBJ2-3; perhaps TRBD2 as D (5 bases). The CDR3 spans 14 residues. V gave up 6 bases and J gave up 5 bases, with 18 bases separating them. CDR1 and CDR2 (germline): SQVTM, ANQGSEA. CDR3 DNA sequence: TGCAGCGTAGCTGACTATTCCTTTCGAGATACGCAGTATTTT. Protein sequence: CSVADYSFRDTQYF.

The table lists this clonotype with a few counts. The CDR3 region has the DNA TGTGCCATCAGTGGGGGCAGGGAAGAGACCCAGTACTTC. This gives the protein CAISGGREETQYF. The chain joins TRBV10-3 to TRBJ2-5, with a possible D match to TRBD1 (5 bases). Germline lookup yields CDR1 ENHRY and CDR2 SYGVKD. CDR3 length: 13 amino acids. V lost 4 bases and J lost 3, with 9 bases in between.

The chain has TRBV27 and TRBJ1-2; no definite D call. CDR3 length: 14 residues. CDR1 MNHEY and CDR2 SMNVEV come from the germline V gene (reference sequence). V gave up 6 bases and J gave up 8 bases, with 19 bases separating them. CDR3 coding DNA: TGTGCCAGCAGGTTTCTCTCCGGCACACGGGGCTACACCTTC. This gives the protein CASRFLSGTRGYTF.